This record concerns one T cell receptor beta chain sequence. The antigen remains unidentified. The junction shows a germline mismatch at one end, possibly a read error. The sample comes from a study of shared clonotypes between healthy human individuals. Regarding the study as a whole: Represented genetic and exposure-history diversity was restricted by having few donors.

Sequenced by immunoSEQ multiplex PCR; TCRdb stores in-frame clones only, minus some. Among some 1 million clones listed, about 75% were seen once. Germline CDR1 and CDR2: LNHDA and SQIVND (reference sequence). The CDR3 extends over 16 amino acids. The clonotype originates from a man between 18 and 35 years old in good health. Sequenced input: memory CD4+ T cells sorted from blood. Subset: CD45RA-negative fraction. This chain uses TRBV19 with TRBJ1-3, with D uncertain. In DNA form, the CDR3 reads TGTGCCAGTAGTCTAGACCGATCCATCTCTGGAAACACCATATATTTT. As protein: CASSLDRSISGNTIYF.